A selection of T cell receptor beta chains follows, all from one sample in a study of shared clonotypes between healthy human individuals. The repertoire was sequenced with immunoSEQ multiplex PCR; TCRdb's copy has only in-frame clones and lacks some. The sample lists 2 million to 2.5 million clones, almost 96% occurring once. The specimen sequenced was naive CD4+ T cells sorted from blood. The receptors derive from a young man in good health. Both conserved end residues are part of each CDR3. Size is omitted from some rows. Given values are once, few, many or a class for expanded clones.

>TRBV19|TRBJ2-3|-
CASSTPTSGGADTQYF
>TRBV7-9|TRBJ1-5|-
CASSTWDQPQHF
>TRBV30|TRBJ1-2|-
CAWSSGTGTGYTF
>TRBV5-6|TRBJ1-1|-
CASSLSDRDFAEAFF
>TRBV5-1|TRBJ2-7|-
CASTIGDQSYEQYF
>TRBV5-1|TRBJ2-1|-
CASSLAEPSYNEQFF
>TRBV5-1|TRBJ2-7|-
CASSPSVARDEQYF
>TRBV5-8|TRBJ2-2|-
CASSLDDRNTGELFF
>TRBV18|TRBJ2-1|once
CASSPYSDYNEQFF
>TRBV27|TRBJ1-2|-
CASSLIFGTDYGYTF
>TRBV7-2|TRBJ2-7|-
CASSLGQGGYEQYF
>TRBV9|TRBJ2-2|-
CASSAQGGELFF
>TRBV18|TRBJ1-1|-
CASSGREQAEAFF
>TRBV7-9|TRBJ1-6|-
CASSLEGWNSPLHF
>TRBV27|TRBJ1-2|-
CASSPDRELSGYTF
>TRBV10-1|TRBJ1-4|-
CASSAQRNEKLFF
>TRBV9|TRBJ2-7|-
CASSVAAFGEGEQYF
>TRBV7-2|TRBJ1-1|-
CASSLAERGMNTEAFF
>TRBV6-5|TRBJ1-2|-
CASSYGQGNGYTF
>TRBV7-8|TRBJ1-3|once
CASSQQGAGNTIYF
>TRBV15|TRBJ2-1|-
CATSNRGGTNEQFF
>TRBV28|TRBJ1-4|few
CASSLREKLFF
>TRBV2|TRBJ2-2|once
CASSVQGAPGELFF
>TRBV18|TRBJ1-2|-
CASSPDRADLANYGYTF
>TRBV5-6|TRBJ2-5|-
CASSIKLAEAETQYF
>TRBV18|TRBJ1-5|-
CASSPLEGVNQPQHF
>TRBV7-8|TRBJ2-7|-
CASSPGTAISYEQYF
>TRBV5-4|TRBJ1-4|once
CASSLPGENEKLFF
>TRBV27|TRBJ1-1|once
CASSLLRGITEAFF
>TRBV5-1|TRBJ2-7|-
CASSLLGQGYEQYF
>TRBV7-2|TRBJ2-7|-
CASSQVASGSPYEQYF
>TRBV6-5|TRBJ2-7|-
CASSYPGTGLNEQYF
>TRBV2|TRBJ2-1|once
CASMAPGGRSYNEQFF
>TRBV19|TRBJ1-6|few
CASNGEGLLGGVLHF
>TRBV6-6|TRBJ2-3|-
CASSYSRQGGTDTQYF
>TRBV18|TRBJ1-4|-
CASSPSGNEKLFF
>TRBV25-1|TRBJ1-2|-
CASSESAGYGYTF
>TRBV2|TRBJ2-7|-
CASNRQGYEQYF
>TRBV27|TRBJ2-2|-
CASKTWREANTGELFF
>TRBV7-2|TRBJ2-7|-
CASSQRLVSEQYF
>TRBV6-1|TRBJ1-5|-
CASSEMRGHQPQHF
>TRBV28|TRBJ1-5|-
CASSTLNQPQHF
>TRBV29-1|TRBJ2-5|-
CSVRRGAEETQYF
>TRBV6-5|TRBJ2-6|-
CASSKDSSGANVLTF
>TRBV19|TRBJ2-2|-
CASTNPLLSSGRTNTGELFF
>TRBV4-1|TRBJ1-3|-
CASSQDNARSGNTIYF
>TRBV10-2|TRBJ2-3|-
CASSPSLLSGTDTQYF
>TRBV6-1|TRBJ1-1|-
CASSEARDRGRYTEAFF
>TRBV2|TRBJ2-2|-
CAGTDDTGELFF
>TRBV13|TRBJ2-1|-
CASSLAGSVSREQFF
>TRBV9|TRBJ2-7|-
CASSVGQSTMEQYF
>TRBV5-1|TRBJ1-1|-
CASSLEPGRTEAFF
>TRBV5-1|TRBJ1-1|-
CASSLKTGSLNTEAFF